This T cell receptor (beta chain) was recorded in a study of blood T cell repertoires in COVID-19. This table comes from immunoSEQ multiplex PCR, and its TCRdb copy is limited to in-frame clones, with some not included. The table shows some 220,000 clones, with about nine tenths occurring only once. The sequence came from a man aged 25 to 45 with COVID-19, enrolled during active disease. The source material was peripheral blood.

CDR3 sequence: CASSFSPYSNQPQHF. The CDR3 DNA sequence: TGTGCCAGCAGTTTTTCCCCTTATAGCAATCAGCCCCAGCATTTT. This chain links TRBV27 with TRBJ1-5; D not certain. CDR1 is MNHEY and CDR2 is SMNVEV in the germline V gene (reference sequence). The CDR3 runs 15 residues. The V end lost 3 bases, the J end lost 0 bases, and 9 bases lay between the germline ends.